This is a list of T cell receptor beta chains from one sample in a study of beta chain features in type 1 diabetes. Assay: immunoSEQ multiplex PCR; the TCRdb copy retains only in-frame clones and omits some. The data hold 300,000 to 400,000 clones, with about 12% observed a single time. Sequenced: naive CD4+ T cells from blood. The receptors derive from a man between 18 and 35 years old in good health. Each CDR3 is given without its conserved first and last residue.

TRBJ2-7,TRBV28,ASRPSGTPGYEQY
TRBJ1-4,TRBV7-9,ASSSDRTGLGEKLF
TRBJ2-1,TRBV7-9,ASSPPRASGSDEQF
TRBJ2-4,TRBV5-1,ASSLVLKGVEAKNIQY
TRBJ1-1,TRBV29-1,SVFNRGDTEAF
TRBJ2-7,TRBV6-6,ASRISGRAYEQY
TRBJ1-5,TRBV7-6,ASSFFNQPQH
TRBJ2-1,TRBV2,ASAKGRIEQF
TRBJ2-5,TRBV19,ATSQQGYHQETQY
TRBJ2-2,TRBV30,AWSVMAGGQLF
TRBJ2-1,TRBV28,ASSPAGGLGQF
TRBJ1-6,TRBV4-1,ASSQTPTGENSPLH
TRBJ1-2,TRBV10-3,AISNPGLGYGYT
TRBJ1-5,TRBV6-6,ASAGVEAQPQH
TRBJ2-5,TRBV19,ASSIGLAGDTQY
TRBJ2-2,TRBV18,ASSAQGGNTGELF
TRBJ2-2,TRBV6-6,ASITGRDTGELF
TRBJ2-1,TRBV7-9,ASSLSRDNNEQF
TRBJ2-5,TRBV7-2,ASSLGLAGETQY
TRBJ2-6,TRBV6-1,ASSESWGHGANVLT